A single sample gave rise to the 3 T cell receptor beta chains below, sequenced in a study of cytomegalovirus exposure and HLA in healthy donors. 13 Jbeta primers and 60 Vbeta primers were used for the PCR. Method: immunoSEQ multiplex PCR; TCRdb's copy keeps in-frame clones and lacks some. The data show 90,000 to 140,000 clones, 75% seen once. The sample comprised PBMCs. The receptors were gathered from a man aged 35 to 55 in good health and CMV-seronegative.

This chain connects TRBV7-9 to TRBJ1-4; D unclear. V gave up 5 bases and J gave up 3 bases, with 16 bases separating them. This CDR3 is built from 16 residues. Germline V CDR1 and CDR2: SEHNR, FQNEAQ (reference sequence). The CDR3 sequence is CASSPRGGGPNEKLFF. The CDR3 nucleotides read TGTGCCAGCAGCCCACGGGGTGGAGGCCCTAATGAAAAACTGTTTTTT.

The V and J genes are TRBV7-9 and TRBJ2-7; D is perhaps TRBD2 (5 bases). With 5 bases removed from V and 0 bases from J, the gap between germline ends came to 11 bases. Germline V lookup: CDR1 SEHNR, CDR2 FQNEAQ (reference sequence). CDR3 length: 14 amino acids. CDR3: CASSADGNSYEQYF. CDR3 nucleotide sequence: TGTGCCAGCAGCGCTGACGGGAACTCCTACGAGCAGTACTTC.

This clone came up a few times. The rearrangement uses TRBV2 and TRBJ2-7, with TRBD2 identical over 8 bases. The CDR3 loop spans 13 amino acids. In germline, CDR1 is SNHLY, CDR2 FYNNEI. Germline trimming cut 8 bases from V and 6 bases from J; bases unmatched to any gene: 9. CDR3 bases: TGTGCCAGCTTGCAGCGGGAGCGTAGCGAGCAGTACTTC. Encoded protein: CASLQRERSEQYF.